This T cell receptor beta chain was obtained from a study of response to subunit inactivated influenza vaccine. Whole-study results and caveats: Each seasonal flu vaccination may recruit only limited new T cells, authors suggested.

In TCRdb, the RT-PCR reads were re-called with MiXCR into one record per CDR3 protein. Among under 950,000 distinct CDR3 sequences listed, around 20% were seen once. This clonotype was recorded at least ten times. Antigen specificity is unknown. V lost 2 bases to trimming and J lost 9 bases, with 6 bases between them. CDR1 and CDR2 (germline): SGHDT, YYEEEE. This CDR3 comprises 11 residues. The receptor's source is a man aged 45 to 65 who received an inactivated influenza vaccine. This chain connects TRBV5-6 to TRBJ2-1; D is unclear. This sample comprised PBMCs from blood, obtained roughly 5 days after vaccination. Here the CDR3 reads CASSLLGEQFF. DNA of the CDR3: TGTGCCAGCAGCTTATTGGGTGAGCAGTTCTTC.